The T cell receptor (beta chain) described here comes from a study of beta chain features in type 1 diabetes (dated by TCRdb to 2016 to 2018). About the full investigation: Patients and healthy donors did not differ in mean age, gender distribution, total cell number or subset yield. Across all samples, some 110,000,000 sorted cells were examined, and cell number per subset correlated strongly with RNA yield. In the study, TCRB repertoires of sorted circulating CD4+ T cell subsets from recently diagnosed type 1 diabetes patients were compared with those of matched healthy donors. Whereas all 30 or so donors provided naive and central memory subsets, regulatory and stem cell-like memory subsets were isolated from just 8 patients and roughly eight healthy donors. Results and caveats for the whole study, not just this receptor: At VDJ recombination sites, patients with type 1 diabetes made fewer insertions and deleted more nucleotides, a pattern implying thymic rearrangement abnormalities. Shorter templates might have been favored by PCR, but patient and control samples were amplified and corrected together, so both groups would have been affected equally by any skew. Naive, central memory and regulatory TCRB repertoires appeared to be more similar among patients than among healthy donors. A moderate but significant shortening of TCRB CDR3 length was observed in type 1 diabetes patients in all four CD4+ subsets. Because small numbers of individuals were included in the HLA sub-analyses, any influence of HLA type on TCRB rearrangement was left unresolved. Sequencing cDNA rather than genomic DNA could over-represent highly expressing activated cells, although activation and CD3 levels did not differ between groups.

As regards this clone: Its antigen specificity is not known. The sample holds no much larger clone one base away, and base qualities are not on file.

A single peripheral blood draw of around 0.11 L on average was collected from each donor into heparinised tubes. A BD FACSAria II was used to sort naive, central memory, regulatory and stem cell-like memory CD4+ T cells with a panel that included CD45RO, CCR7, CD25, CD127, CD95 and CD27. All sorted populations exceeded 95% purity. PBMCs were isolated right away by Lymphoprep density gradient centrifugation and were stained directly, without culture. So that batch effects would be minimized, each experiment stained and sorted samples in pairs, pairing one healthy donor with one patient. The entire amount of isolated RNA was reverse transcribed using the High Capacity cDNA Reverse Transcription Kit, so the sequenced TCRB transcripts were expressed ones. Naive, central memory and regulatory T cell samples underwent deep immunoSEQ sequencing, averaging about 3.57 million total reads per sample. Sorted cells were lysed in RLT buffer and RNA was extracted with DNase-treated RNeasy Micro or Mini kits, depending on cell number. To prevent cross-contamination, each cell subset was processed individually, whereas patient and healthy donor samples were processed jointly. The immunoSEQ multiplex PCR was used to amplify TCRB sequences from cDNA, generating 87-bp fragments that spanned the CDR3 region. Amplicons were sequenced on the Illumina HiSeq platform. Per the source publication's procedure: Synthetic template baselines were used to correct PCR bias computationally, reads within Hamming distance 2 were collapsed together, and singletons that could not be merged were discarded. Reads were aligned against IMGT to assign V, D and J genes, CDR3 length and insertions or deletions at six rearrangement sites. Within each subset, clonotype counts were normalized to the number of sorted cells before true diversity and Gini coefficients were calculated with the tcR R package. Repertoire sharing was quantified using the overlap coefficient calculated on TCRB nucleotide sequences. Out-of-frame TCRB sequences from naive cells were analyzed as a proxy for the pre-selection repertoire. The table was pulled from immuneACCESS by TCRdb, which kept in-frame rearrangements only. Such tables lose some clones; where checked, under half of the loss comes from unresolved V genes, and the rest has no known cause. That table furnishes V, J and clone size, whereas the DNA furnished D and trimming. The sample table holds under 300,000 clones, of which about a fifth were seen once. The ten largest clones represent 0.028% of the sample.

The germline V gene yields ENHRY for CDR1 and SYGVKD for CDR2. From its cysteine to its phenylalanine, the CDR3 spans 15 amino acids. The sequence is cut down to CDR3 DNA, 45 bases in frame from base 1. V is cut by 3 bases and J by 0 bases, and the space between the germline ends is 12 bases. This receptor chain uses TRBV10-3 and TRBJ2-7; possibly the D gene is TRBD1, per 6 matching bases. The sequence was obtained from a woman aged 40 to 50 with type 1 diabetes. Sequencing input: naive CD4+ T cells from blood. According to the study, the label for this sample's cell subset or site signals: true naive CD4+ T cells. CDR3 region: CAISDGTRVSYEQYF. Read as DNA, the sequence is TGTGCCATCAGTGACGGGACAAGAGTCTCCTACGAGCAGTACTTC.